What follows is one T cell receptor beta chain and its context. Its antigen remains undetermined. Per-base quality was not reported, and no clone a single base away is much larger than it. To sequence the TCRbeta CDR3 region, genomic DNA was isolated from the sorted cells. The immunoSEQ Assay was used to sequence the TCRbeta CDR3 regions. As stored in TCRdb, this immuneACCESS dataset retains in-frame rearrangements with V and J assigned. A fraction of the clones does not appear; measured against another copy, unresolved V genes explain less than half of the discrepancy, and the remainder lacks a known reason. In all, the sample holds more than 55,000 clones, and over 75% of those were seen once. Approximately 5% of the sample belongs to the ten largest clones. The data are from a study of OX40 agonist ivuxolimab in advanced cancers. Context from the whole study: Ivuxolimab was a fully human IgG2 agonistic monoclonal antibody targeting the costimulatory receptor OX40 (CD134). Intravenous ivuxolimab was administered to patients every 2 weeks at six dose levels: 0.01, 0.1, 0.3, 1.5, 3 and 10 mg/kg. Among the approximately 50 dose-escalation patients, 19 had hepatocellular carcinoma, around 15 melanoma, 9 renal cell carcinoma and 9 head and neck cancer. A male proportion of about 79% and a mean age of roughly 55 years, ranging from about 23 to 90, were recorded for the dose-escalation cohort. Patients were allowed to have had prior anti-PD-1, anti-PD-L1 or anti-CTLA-4 therapy, and around 40% of the dose-escalation patients had previously received checkpoint inhibitors. Partial responses occurred in three dose-escalation patients: two with cutaneous melanoma and one with hepatocellular carcinoma. The point of sequencing TCRbeta in the periphery was to test whether ivuxolimab changed TCR sequence diversity and drove clonal T-cell expansion. The monotherapy dose-escalation portion (N ≈ 57 patients) of the phase I ivuxolimab trial is reported in the paper.

Inclusive of the bounding cysteine and phenylalanine, the CDR3 is 14 residues long. The only DNA kept is the CDR3, 42 bases in frame from the first base. CDR1 and CDR2, per the germline V gene (reference sequence), are LNHDA and SQIVND. The junction shows trimming of 3 bases on V and 2 bases on J, plus 10 bases between the germline ends. The trial excluded patients who had a history of autoimmune disease or who were on systemic immunosuppression. Peripheral blood for TCR sequencing was collected from all dose cohorts at baseline, on cycle 4 day 1, and on cycle 7 day 1. Samples were obtained from an open-label, multicenter, first-in-human phase I dose-escalation trial of ivuxolimab. Adults with locally advanced or metastatic melanoma, renal cell carcinoma, hepatocellular carcinoma or head and neck squamous cell carcinoma were enrolled in the trial. CD4+ and CD8+ T cells were sorted separately from peripheral blood before TCR sequencing.

Study-level results and caveats: The antigen specificity of the peripheral T cells that underwent clonal expansion was not determined. After ivuxolimab, CD8+ T cells had more expanded clones than CD4+ T cells on average. Clonal expansion of both CD4+ and CD8+ blood T cells was observed from baseline to week 6 at doses 0.1 to 3.0 mg/kg. In the 0.1-3.0 mg/kg groups, partial responders were among the patients with the lowest normalized peripheral clonal expansion, particularly in CD8+ T cells. Low levels of normalized T-cell clonal expansion were also seen in some patients who did not respond.

The rearranged chain carries TRBV19 and TRBJ1-2, with TRBD1 tentatively as D gene (5 bases match). The TCR was taken from an adult with an advanced solid tumor such as melanoma, head and neck, liver or kidney cancer. The sample was CD4+ or CD8+ T cells sorted from blood, taken in a trial of the OX40 agonist ivuxolimab. The CDR3 region reads CASSIPGLNYGYTF. The DNA sequence is as follows: TGTGCCAGTAGTATCCCGGGACTAAACTATGGCTACACCTTC.